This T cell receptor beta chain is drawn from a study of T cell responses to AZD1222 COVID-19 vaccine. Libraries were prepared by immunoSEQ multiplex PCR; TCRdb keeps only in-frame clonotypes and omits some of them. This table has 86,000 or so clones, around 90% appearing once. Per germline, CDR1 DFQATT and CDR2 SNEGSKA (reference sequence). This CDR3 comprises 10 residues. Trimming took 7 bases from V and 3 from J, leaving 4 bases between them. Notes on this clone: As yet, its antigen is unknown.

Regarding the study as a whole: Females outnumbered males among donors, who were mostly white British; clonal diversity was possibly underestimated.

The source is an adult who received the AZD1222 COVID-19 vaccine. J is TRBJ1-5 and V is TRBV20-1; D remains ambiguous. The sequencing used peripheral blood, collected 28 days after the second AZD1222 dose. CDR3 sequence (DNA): TGCAGTGTTAACAATCAGCCCCAGCATTTT. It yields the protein CSVNNQPQHF.